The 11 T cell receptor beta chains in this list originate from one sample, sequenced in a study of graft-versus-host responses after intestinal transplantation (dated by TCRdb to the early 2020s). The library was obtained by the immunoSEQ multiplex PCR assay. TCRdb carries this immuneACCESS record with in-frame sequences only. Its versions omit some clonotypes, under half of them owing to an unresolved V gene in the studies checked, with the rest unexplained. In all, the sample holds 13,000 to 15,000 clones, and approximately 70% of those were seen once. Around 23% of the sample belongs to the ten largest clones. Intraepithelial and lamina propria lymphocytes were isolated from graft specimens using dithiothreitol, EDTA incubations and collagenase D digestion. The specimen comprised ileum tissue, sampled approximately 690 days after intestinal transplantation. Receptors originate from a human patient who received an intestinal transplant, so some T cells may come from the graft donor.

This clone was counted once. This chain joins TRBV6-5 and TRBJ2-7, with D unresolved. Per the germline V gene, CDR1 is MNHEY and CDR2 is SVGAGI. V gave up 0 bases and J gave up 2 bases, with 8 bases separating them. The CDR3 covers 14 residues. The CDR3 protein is CASSYSHRAYEQYF. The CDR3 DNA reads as TGTGCCAGCAGTTACTCCCACCGGGCCTACGAGCAGTACTTC.

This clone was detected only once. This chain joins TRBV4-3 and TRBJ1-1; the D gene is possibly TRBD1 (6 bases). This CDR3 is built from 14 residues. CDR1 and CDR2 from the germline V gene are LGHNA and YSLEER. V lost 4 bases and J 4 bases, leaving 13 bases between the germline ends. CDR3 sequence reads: CASSPTRGGTEAFF. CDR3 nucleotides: TGCGCCAGCAGCCCAACCAGGGGTGGCACTGAAGCTTTCTTT.

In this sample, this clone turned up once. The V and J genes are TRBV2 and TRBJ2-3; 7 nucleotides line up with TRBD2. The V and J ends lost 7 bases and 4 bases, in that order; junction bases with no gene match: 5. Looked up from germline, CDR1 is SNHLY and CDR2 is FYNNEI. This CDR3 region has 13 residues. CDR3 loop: CASTWGGADTQYF. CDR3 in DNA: TGTGCCAGCACCTGGGGGGGGGCAGATACGCAGTATTTT.

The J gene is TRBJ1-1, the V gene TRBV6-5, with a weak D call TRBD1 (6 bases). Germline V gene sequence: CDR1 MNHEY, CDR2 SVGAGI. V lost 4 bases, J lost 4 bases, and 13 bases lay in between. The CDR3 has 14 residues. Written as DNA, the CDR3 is TGTGCCAGCAGTTCACAGGGCAGGGGCACTGAAGCTTTCTTT. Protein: CASSSQGRGTEAFF.

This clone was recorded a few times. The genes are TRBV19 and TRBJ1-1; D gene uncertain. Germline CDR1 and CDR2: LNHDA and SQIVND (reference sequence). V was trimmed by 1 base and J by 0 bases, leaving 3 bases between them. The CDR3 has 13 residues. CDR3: CASSIGVNTEAFF. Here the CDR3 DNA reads TGTGCCAGTAGTATAGGGGTGAACACTGAAGCTTTCTTT. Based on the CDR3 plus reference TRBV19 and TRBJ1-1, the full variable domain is DGGITQSPKYLFRKEGQNVTLSCEQNLNHDAMYWYRQDPGQGLRLIYYSQIVNDFQKGDIAEGYSVSREKKESFPLTVTSAQKNPTAFYLCASSIGVNTEAFFGQGTRLTVV.

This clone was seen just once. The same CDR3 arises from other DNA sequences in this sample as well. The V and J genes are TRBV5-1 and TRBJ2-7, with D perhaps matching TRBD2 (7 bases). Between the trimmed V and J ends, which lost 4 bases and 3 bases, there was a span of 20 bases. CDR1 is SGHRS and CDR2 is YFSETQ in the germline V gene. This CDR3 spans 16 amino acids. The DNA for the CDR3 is TGCGCCAGCAGCCTCGGTCTAGGGGGGGCCGGCTACGAGCAGTACTTC. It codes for CASSLGLGGAGYEQYF. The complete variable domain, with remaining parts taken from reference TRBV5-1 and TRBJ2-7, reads KAGVTQTPRYLIKTRGQQVTLSCSPISGHRSVSWYQQTPGQGLQFLFEYFSETQRNKGNFPGRFSGRQFSNSRSEMNVSTLELGDSALYLCASSLGLGGAGYEQYFGPGTRLTVT.

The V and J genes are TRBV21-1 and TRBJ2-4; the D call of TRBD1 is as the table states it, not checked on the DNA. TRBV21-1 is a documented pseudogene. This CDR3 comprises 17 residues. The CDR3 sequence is CASSSKVLQQRKNIQYF. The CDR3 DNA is TGTGCCAGCAGCTCGAAAGTGCTACAGCAAAGAAAAAACATTCAGTACTTC.

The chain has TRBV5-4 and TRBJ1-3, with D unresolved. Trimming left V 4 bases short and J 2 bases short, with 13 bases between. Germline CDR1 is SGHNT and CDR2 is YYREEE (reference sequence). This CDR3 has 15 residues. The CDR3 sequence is CASSDSLGTGNTIYF. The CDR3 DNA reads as TGTGCCAGCAGCGATAGTCTGGGAACTGGAAACACCATATATTTT.

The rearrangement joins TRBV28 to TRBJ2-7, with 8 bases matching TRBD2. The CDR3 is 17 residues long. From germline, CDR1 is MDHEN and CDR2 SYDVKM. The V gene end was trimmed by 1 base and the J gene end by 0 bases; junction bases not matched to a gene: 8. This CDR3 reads CASSLSSGGRSSYEQYF. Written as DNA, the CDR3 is TGTGCCAGCAGTTTATCTTCCGGCGGGAGGAGCTCCTACGAGCAGTACTTC.

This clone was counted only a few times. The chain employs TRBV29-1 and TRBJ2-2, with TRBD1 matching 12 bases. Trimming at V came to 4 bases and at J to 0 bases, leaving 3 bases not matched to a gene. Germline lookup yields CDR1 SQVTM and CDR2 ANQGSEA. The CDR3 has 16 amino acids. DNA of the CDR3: TGCAGCGTTGGCGGGACAGGGGGCGCGAACACCGGGGAGCTGTTTTTT. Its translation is CSVGGTGGANTGELFF.

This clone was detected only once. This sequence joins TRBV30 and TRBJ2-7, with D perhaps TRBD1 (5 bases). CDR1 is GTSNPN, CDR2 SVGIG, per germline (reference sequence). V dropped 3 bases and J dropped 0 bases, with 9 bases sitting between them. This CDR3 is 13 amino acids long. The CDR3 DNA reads TGTGCCTGGAGGCCTGGGGCCTCCTACGAGCAGTACTTC. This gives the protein CAWRPGASYEQYF.